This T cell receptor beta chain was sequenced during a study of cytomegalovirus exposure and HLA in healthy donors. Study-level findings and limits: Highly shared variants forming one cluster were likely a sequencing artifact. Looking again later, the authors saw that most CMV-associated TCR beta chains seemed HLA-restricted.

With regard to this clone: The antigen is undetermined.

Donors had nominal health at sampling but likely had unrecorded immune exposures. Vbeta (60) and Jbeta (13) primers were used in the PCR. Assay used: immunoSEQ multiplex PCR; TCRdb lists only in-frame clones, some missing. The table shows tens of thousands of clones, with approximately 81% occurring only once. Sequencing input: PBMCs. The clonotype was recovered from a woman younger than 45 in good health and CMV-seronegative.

The CDR3 is CASSEGGGAAGDYGYTF. The CDR3 DNA sequence: TGTGCCAGCAGTGAGGGAGGGGGGGCGGCTGGAGACTATGGCTACACCTTC. The rearrangement uses TRBV2 and TRBJ1-2; the D gene is possibly TRBD1 (6 bases). The germline V gene encodes CDR1 SNHLY and CDR2 FYNNEI. This CDR3 is 17 amino acids long. V was pared by 3 bases and J by 3 bases, with 20 bases between.